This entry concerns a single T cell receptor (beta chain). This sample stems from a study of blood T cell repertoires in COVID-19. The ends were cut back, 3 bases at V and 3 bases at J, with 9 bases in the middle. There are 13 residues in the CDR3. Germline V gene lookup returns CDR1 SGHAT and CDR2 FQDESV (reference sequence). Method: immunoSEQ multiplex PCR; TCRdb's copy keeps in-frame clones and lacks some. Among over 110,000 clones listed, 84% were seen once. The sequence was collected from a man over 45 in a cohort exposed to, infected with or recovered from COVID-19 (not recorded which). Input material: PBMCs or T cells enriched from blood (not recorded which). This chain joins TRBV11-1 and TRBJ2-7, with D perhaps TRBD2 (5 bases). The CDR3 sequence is CASSFGILYEQYF. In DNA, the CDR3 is TGTGCCAGCAGCTTCGGGATCCTCTACGAGCAGTACTTC.